This T cell receptor (beta chain) derives from a study of cytomegalovirus exposure and HLA in healthy donors. Study results and limitations: The study carried out a later analysis of TCR beta sequences. It associated under 20,000 of them with specific HLA alleles at a false discovery rate of 0.05. TCR beta chains numbering some 160 were designated cytomegalovirus-associated.

This clone was picked up a small number of times. Its antigen remains unidentified. V gave up 4 bases and J gave up 2 bases; unmatched junction bases: 8. CDR3 size: 16 residues. Per germline, CDR1 SGHTS and CDR2 YDEGEE. PCR used 60 Vbeta primers and 13 Jbeta primers. Some clones are missing from TCRdb's copy, which holds only in-frame ones; the method was immunoSEQ multiplex PCR. Here the sample spans about 140,000 clones, around 77% being singletons. V gene TRBV5-8 combines with J gene TRBJ2-1, with TRBD2 matching 8 bases. The material sequenced was PBMCs. The source is a woman aged 45-60 years in good health and CMV-seronegative. The CDR3: CASSPAGGAAYNEQFF. The CDR3 DNA is TGTGCCAGCAGCCCGGCCGGGGGGGCTGCCTACAATGAGCAGTTCTTC.